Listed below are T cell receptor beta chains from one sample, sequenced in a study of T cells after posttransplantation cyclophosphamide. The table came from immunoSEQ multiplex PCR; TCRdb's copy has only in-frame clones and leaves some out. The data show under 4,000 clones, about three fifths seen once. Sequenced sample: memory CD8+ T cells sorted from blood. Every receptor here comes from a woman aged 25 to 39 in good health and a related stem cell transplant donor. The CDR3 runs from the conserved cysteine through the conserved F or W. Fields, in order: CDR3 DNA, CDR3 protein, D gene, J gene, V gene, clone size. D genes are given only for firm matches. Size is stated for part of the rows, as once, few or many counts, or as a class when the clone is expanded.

cdr3_nt: TGCGCCAGCAGCCAAGATCTTGTCTCGGGAACTGAAGCTTTCTTT; cdr3_aa: CASSQDLVSGTEAFF; d_call: .; j_call: TRBJ1-1; v_call: TRBV4-1; clone_size: .
cdr3_nt: TGTGCCTGGAAGGGGTTTTTGGGGGAGCTGTTTTTT; cdr3_aa: CAWKGFLGELFF; d_call: .; j_call: TRBJ2-2; v_call: TRBV30; clone_size: .
cdr3_nt: TGCGCCAGCAGCCCCCTCTTCGTAGACTACAATGAGCAGTTCTTC; cdr3_aa: CASSPLFVDYNEQFF; d_call: .; j_call: TRBJ2-1; v_call: TRBV4-3; clone_size: .
cdr3_nt: TGTGCCAGTGGCCCACCGGGACACAGGCTGAACACTGAAGCTTTCTTT; cdr3_aa: CASGPPGHRLNTEAFF; d_call: .; j_call: TRBJ1-1; v_call: TRBV19; clone_size: few
cdr3_nt: TGTGCCAGCGGTGGACAGCAGCGCAGTTCTAGCACAGATACGCAGTATTTT; cdr3_aa: CASGGQQRSSSTDTQYF; d_call: .; j_call: TRBJ2-3; v_call: TRBV25-1; clone_size: once
cdr3_nt: TGTGCCAGCAGCGTCAAGGGGGCCAATTCCCCCCTCCACTTT; cdr3_aa: CASSVKGANSPLHF; d_call: TRBD1; j_call: TRBJ1-6; v_call: TRBV9; clone_size: .
cdr3_nt: TGTGCCAGCAGACCAGACAGGGGAGGCGGCTACACCTTC; cdr3_aa: CASRPDRGGGYTF; d_call: TRBD1; j_call: TRBJ1-2; v_call: TRBV5-5; clone_size: .
cdr3_nt: TGTGCCAGCAGCTCCATAGACTTATATGGCTACACCTTC; cdr3_aa: CASSSIDLYGYTF; d_call: .; j_call: TRBJ1-2; v_call: TRBV5-6; clone_size: .
cdr3_nt: TGTGCCAGTAGTATTCGGACAGGGGCGAATAAAGAGACCCAGTACTTC; cdr3_aa: CASSIRTGANKETQYF; d_call: TRBD1; j_call: TRBJ2-5; v_call: TRBV19; clone_size: .
cdr3_nt: TGCGCCAGCAGCCCCCAAATTCGAGACAGTTTATCCTACAATGAGCAGTTCTTC; cdr3_aa: CASSPQIRDSLSYNEQFF; d_call: .; j_call: TRBJ2-1; v_call: TRBV4-3; clone_size: .
cdr3_nt: TGCAGCGGCCGGACAGGGGAACATGGCTACACCTTC; cdr3_aa: CSGRTGEHGYTF; d_call: TRBD1; j_call: TRBJ1-2; v_call: TRBV29-1; clone_size: few
cdr3_nt: TGCGCCAGCAGCCAAGTGGCGCTGGGCCCCATTAGTACTAATCAGCCCCAGCATTTT; cdr3_aa: CASSQVALGPISTNQPQHF; d_call: .; j_call: TRBJ1-5; v_call: TRBV4-1; clone_size: large
cdr3_nt: TGCGCCAGCAGCTCTGAGGTGGATAGCTATGGCTACACCTTC; cdr3_aa: CASSSEVDSYGYTF; d_call: .; j_call: TRBJ1-2; v_call: TRBV5-1; clone_size: .
cdr3_nt: TGTGCCATCAGTGACAGCTCCTACGAGCAGTACTTC; cdr3_aa: CAISDSSYEQYF; d_call: .; j_call: TRBJ2-7; v_call: TRBV10-3; clone_size: few
cdr3_nt: TGTGCCAGCAGCCAAGACCAGCCCGGGGATGAGCAGTTCTTC; cdr3_aa: CASSQDQPGDEQFF; d_call: .; j_call: TRBJ2-1; v_call: TRBV7-8; clone_size: few
cdr3_nt: TGTGCCACCAGCAGGAAAAATGGGACAGCTGAAGCTTTCTTT; cdr3_aa: CATSRKNGTAEAFF; d_call: TRBD1; j_call: TRBJ1-1; v_call: TRBV15; clone_size: .